This T cell receptor beta chain was documented in a study of CD8+ T cells in alopecia areata. Between the trimmed V and J ends, which lost 0 bases and 4 bases, there was a span of 9 bases. The CDR3 runs 15 residues. The germline CDR1 and CDR2 sequences are LGHNA and YNLKQL (reference sequence). On the basis of CD4, CD8alpha, NKG2D, NKG2ACE and other markers, pooled cutaneous lymph node cells were sorted. Overall study results and limits: Mouse data revealed clearer TCR sharing than patient data did, a gap possibly tied to HLA.

Note on this clone: Its antigen remains unidentified. The gene symbols are mouse symbols. With the read ending 4 residues before the CDR3 end, the germline J gene is used to fill in that end.

cDNA serving as the sequencing template came from extracted, reverse transcribed RNA. Clones were sequenced by immunoSEQ multiplex PCR, and TCRdb holds only the in-frame ones, with some missing. Singletons are absent from the sample, which has approximately 300,000 clones. The receptor's source is a C3H/HeJ mouse with alopecia areata. These mice share the MHC haplotype H2-k. The chain has TRBV5 and TRBJ2-2; perhaps TRBD1 as D (6 bases). Sample: CD4+ T cells sorted from a lymph node. The CDR3 sequence: CASSQDQGSTGQLYF. CDR3 DNA, as far as it was read: TGTGCCAGCAGCCAAGATCAGGGGTCCACCGGG.